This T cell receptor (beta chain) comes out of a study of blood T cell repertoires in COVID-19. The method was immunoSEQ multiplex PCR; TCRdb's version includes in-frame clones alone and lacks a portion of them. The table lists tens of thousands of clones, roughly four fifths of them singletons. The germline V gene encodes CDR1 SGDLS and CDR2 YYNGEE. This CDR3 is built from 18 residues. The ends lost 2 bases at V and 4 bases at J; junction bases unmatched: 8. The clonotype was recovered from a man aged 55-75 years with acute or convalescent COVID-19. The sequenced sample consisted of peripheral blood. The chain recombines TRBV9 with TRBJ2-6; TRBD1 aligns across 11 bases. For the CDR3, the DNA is TGTGCCAGCAGCGTGGCCGGACAGGGGGCGGCCGGGGCCAACGTCCTGACTTTC. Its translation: CASSVAGQGAAGANVLTF.